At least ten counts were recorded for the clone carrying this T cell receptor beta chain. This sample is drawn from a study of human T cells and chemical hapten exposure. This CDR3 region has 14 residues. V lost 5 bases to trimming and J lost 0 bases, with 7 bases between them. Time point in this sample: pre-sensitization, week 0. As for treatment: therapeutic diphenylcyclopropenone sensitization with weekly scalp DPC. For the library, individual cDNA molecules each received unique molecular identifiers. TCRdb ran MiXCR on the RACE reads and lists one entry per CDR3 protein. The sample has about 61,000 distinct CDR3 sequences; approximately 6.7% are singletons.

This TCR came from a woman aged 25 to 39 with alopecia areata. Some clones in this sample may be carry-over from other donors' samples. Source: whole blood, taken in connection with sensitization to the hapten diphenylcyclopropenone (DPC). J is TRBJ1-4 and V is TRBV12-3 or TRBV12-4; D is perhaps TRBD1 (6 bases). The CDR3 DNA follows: TGTGCCAGCAGTCCAGGGGCAACTAATGAAAAACTGTTTTTT. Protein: CASSPGATNEKLFF.